These 15 T cell receptor beta chains were sequenced from one sample in a study of T cells in localized non-small cell lung cancer. TCRdb's copy holds only in-frame clones and misses some; the assay was immunoSEQ multiplex PCR. The top ten clones hold roughly 2.6% of a sample with fewer than 45,000 clones, almost 90% of them seen once. Sequencing used peripheral blood, obtained before any cancer treatment. These receptors all come from an older female donor with stage I squamous cell lung carcinoma.

This chain connects TRBV5-6 to TRBJ1-2; D is unresolved. CDR1 SGHDT and CDR2 YYEEEE come from the germline V gene. V lost 4 bases and J 5 bases, leaving 15 bases between the germline ends. The CDR3 totals 14 residues. The CDR3 DNA reads TGTGCCAGCAGCAAAAGGCCGCTACCTTATGGCTACACCTTC. As protein: CASSKRPLPYGYTF.

The V and J genes are TRBV30 and TRBJ1-2; perhaps TRBD1 as D (5 bases). The V end lost 0 bases, the J end lost 7 bases, and 15 bases lay between the germline ends. CDR1 is GTSNPN and CDR2 is SVGIG in the germline V gene (reference sequence). The CDR3 spans 14 residues. CDR3 protein: CAWSVSEGAGGYTF. DNA for the CDR3: TGTGCCTGGAGTGTATCGGAAGGGGCGGGTGGCTACACCTTC. Combining the CDR3 with reference TRBV30 and TRBJ1-2 gives the whole variable domain SQTIHQWPATLVQPVGSPLSLECTVEGTSNPNLYWYRQAAGRGLQLLFYSVGIGQISSEVPQNLSASRPQDRQFILSSKKLLLSDSGFYLCAWSVSEGAGGYTFGSGTRLTVV.

DNA of the CDR3: TGCGCCAGCAGCTTGGTGGCTAGCGGGAGCTCTGGGGCCAACGTCCTGACTTTC. This codes for CASSLVASGSSGANVLTF. The chain carries TRBV5-1 and TRBJ2-6, with 10 bases identical to TRBD2. The CDR3 runs 18 residues. The trim removed 0 bases at V and 0 bases at J, leaving 3 bases unmatched. Germline V CDR1 and CDR2: SGHRS, YFSETQ.

The chain combines TRBV5-6 with TRBJ1-1; no definite D call. The ends were cut back, 4 bases at V and 3 bases at J, with 7 bases in the middle. Per germline, CDR1 SGHDT and CDR2 YYEEEE. This CDR3 has 12 amino acids. CDR3 coding DNA: TGTGCCAGCAGCCAACTCCACACTGAAGCTTTCTTT. It is translated as CASSQLHTEAFF.

This rearrangement joins TRBV4-2 to TRBJ2-1, with a possible D match to TRBD2 (5 bases). Germline values: CDR1 LGHNA, CDR2 YNFKEQ. The CDR3 runs 14 residues. Trimming took off 8 bases at V and 2 bases at J, with 13 bases between the two ends. The CDR3 spells CASGRVQAYNEQFF. The CDR3 bases are TGTGCCAGCGGGAGAGTACAAGCCTACAATGAGCAGTTCTTC.

The chain carries TRBV5-6 and TRBJ2-7; 7 nucleotides align to TRBD1. This CDR3 contains 13 residues. Per germline, CDR1 SGHDT and CDR2 YYEEEE. The junction had 3 bases not matched to a gene; V was cut back by 4 bases and J by 2 bases. The DNA of the CDR3 is TGTGCCAGCAGCAACAGGGGCGCCTACGAGCAGTACTTC. It codes for CASSNRGAYEQYF.

This chain links TRBV6-5 with TRBJ1-2, with 9 bases identical to TRBD1. The CDR3 extends over 12 amino acids. Germline V gene sequence: CDR1 MNHEY, CDR2 SVGAGI. Unmatched junction bases numbered 5, after V lost 11 bases and J lost 4 bases. The CDR3 coding sequence is TGTGCCTCAAGACAGGGGGTCTATGGCTACACCTTC. This codes for CASRQGVYGYTF.

The chain carries TRBV7-2 and TRBJ2-6; 8 positions match TRBD1. Germline lookup yields CDR1 SGHTA and CDR2 FQGNSA. J gave up 2 bases and V 6 bases, and 9 bases lay outside the gene matches. The CDR3 has 17 residues. The CDR3 DNA reads as TGTGCCAGCAGGGCCCTCTCAGGGGGCGCTGGGGCCAACGTCCTGACTTTC. This gives the protein CASRALSGGAGANVLTF.

This clone appeared once. This rearrangement joins TRBV19 to TRBJ2-3; tentative D call: TRBD1 (6 bases). The germline V and J ends were trimmed by 3 bases and 2 bases, with 9 bases remaining between them. There are 14 residues in the CDR3. CDR1 is LNHDA and CDR2 is SQIVND in the germline V gene (reference sequence). Written as DNA, the CDR3 is TGTGCCAGTAGTATTTTGGGGGCCACAGATACGCAGTATTTT. It is translated as CASSILGATDTQYF.

The chain combines TRBV5-6 with TRBJ1-6; perhaps TRBD1 as D (6 bases). Germline V gene sequence: CDR1 SGHDT, CDR2 YYEEEE. The CDR3 is 16 amino acids. Trimming cost V 4 bases and J 5 bases, with 16 bases left between them. CDR3: CASSRGGRLNNSPLHF. The CDR3 DNA is TGTGCCAGCAGCCGAGGGGGACGGCTGAATAATTCACCCCTCCACTTT.

The V gene is TRBV6-6, the J gene TRBJ2-7; 9 bases fit TRBD1. CDR3 length equals 15 residues. V shed 6 bases and J 0 bases; nucleotides not matched to a gene: 6. CDR1 and CDR2 (germline): MNHNY, SVGAGI (reference sequence). The CDR3 DNA follows: TGTGCCAGCAGATACATGGACAGGGGCTCCTACGAGCAGTACTTC. This translates into CASRYMDRGSYEQYF.

Turning to this clone: The germline gene is not matched at one end of the junction; a read error may be the cause. CDR3 sequence (DNA): TGTGCCAGCAGTTTAGCGCCCGGGGGGCTGTTTTTT. It is translated as CASSLAPGGLFF. V is TRBV28 and J is TRBJ2-2, with TRBD2 as a possible D gene (6 bases). Germline-derived CDR1 and CDR2 are MDHEN and SYDVKM. The CDR3 sequence is 12 residues long.

This chain uses TRBV18 with TRBJ1-1; 8 positions agree with TRBD1. The CDR3 extends over 19 amino acids. Germline V gene lookup returns CDR1 KGHSH and CDR2 LQKENI. V was clipped by 0 bases and J by 5 bases; unmatched bases: 17. The DNA for the CDR3 is TGTGCCAGCTCACCACCGGGCAGGGGGCGCGGGAGTGAGAGTACTGAAGCTTTCTTT. Amino acids: CASSPPGRGRGSESTEAFF.

In this sample, this clone turned up a few times. The CDR3 coding sequence is TGTGCCAGCTCCCGGGGGACAGCCTTGTTTAACTATGGCTACACCTTC. Its protein product is CASSRGTALFNYGYTF. V and J are TRBV18 and TRBJ1-2, with 7 positions matching TRBD1. There are 16 residues in the CDR3. Unmatched junction bases numbered 11, after V lost 6 bases and J lost 1 base. Germline lookup yields CDR1 KGHSH and CDR2 LQKENI. The full variable domain, in which reference TRBV18 and TRBJ1-2 provide the parts outside the CDR3, is NAGVMQNPRHLVRRRGQEARLRCSPMKGHSHVYWYRQLPEEGLKFMVYLQKENIIDESGMPKERFSAEFPKEGPSILRIQQVVRGDSAAYFCASSRGTALFNYGYTFGSGTRLTVV.

This chain uses TRBV7-2 with TRBJ1-5; possible D gene TRBD1, 5 bases. The germline V and J ends were trimmed by 1 base and 5 bases, with 12 bases remaining between them. CDR3 length: 15 amino acids. Germline V gene lookup returns CDR1 SGHTA and CDR2 FQGNSA. The chain's CDR3 is CASSLVSGRDQPQHF. The CDR3 DNA is TGTGCCAGCAGCTTAGTGTCCGGCAGGGATCAGCCCCAGCATTTT. The whole variable domain, filled in from reference TRBV7-2 and TRBJ1-5, reads GAGVSQSPSNKVTEKGKDVELRCDPISGHTALYWYRQSLGQGLEFLIYFQGNSAPDKSGLPSDRFSAERTGGSVSTLTIQRTQQEDSAVYLCASSLVSGRDQPQHFGDGTRLSIL.